Following are 25 T cell receptor beta chains from one sample sequenced in a study of vaccination effects on CD4 cells after COVID-19. ViraFEST expansion of antigen-specific CD4+ T cells with viral peptide pools preceded sequencing. Cultured cells yielded isolated CD4+ T cells after around 9 days. All study participants received two doses of BNT162b2 or mRNA-1273 vaccine. The antigens these receptors bind are not known. Produced via immunoSEQ multiplex PCR; TCRdb's table is partial and in-frame only. The sample lists 60,000 to 85,000 clones, about 67% occurring once. Sequenced material: CD4+ T cells from PBMCs cultured with HCoV-229E spike peptides, taken after COVID-19 vaccination. These receptors all come from a human donor who received a COVID-19 vaccine.

The rearrangement joins TRBV6-5 to TRBJ2-7; the D gene is possibly TRBD1 (7 bases). In germline, CDR1 is MNHEY, CDR2 SVGAGI. The CDR3 totals 15 residues. Trimming took off 6 bases at V and 0 bases at J, with 15 bases between the two ends. The DNA of the CDR3 is TGTGCCAGCAGGGACTACAGGGGCTCCTCCTACGAGCAGTACGTC. Translation: CASRDYRGSSYEQYV.

This chain connects TRBV7-2 to TRBJ1-1, with no clear D. V shed 5 bases and J shed 4 bases, with 8 bases lying between them. Germline V gives CDR1 SGHTA, CDR2 FQGNSA. CDR3 length: 12 residues. As DNA, the CDR3 is TGTGCCAGCAGCGGCTATGGCACTGAAGCTTTCTTT. Protein sequence: CASSGYGTEAFF.

This clone showed up just once. The chain links TRBV9 to TRBJ2-2; D is ambiguous. The V end lost 3 bases, the J end lost 0 bases, and 12 bases lay between the germline ends. The length of the CDR3 is 16 residues. Germline V gene lookup returns CDR1 SGDLS and CDR2 YYNGEE. The DNA of the CDR3 is TGTGCCAGCAGCGCAGACAAGATTGCGAACACCGGGGAGCTGTTTTTT. Protein sequence: CASSADKIANTGELFF.

The chain combines TRBV19 with TRBJ1-1; 9 nucleotides agree with TRBD1. CDR1 LNHDA and CDR2 SQIVND come from the germline V gene (reference sequence). The CDR3 loop spans 12 amino acids. After removal of 9 bases from V and 5 bases from J, the junction contained 4 bases not matched to a gene. The CDR3 DNA sequence: TGTGCCAGGGGACAGGGAGGGACTGAAGCTTTCTTT. Protein sequence: CARGQGGTEAFF. Full variable domain (missing parts from reference TRBV19 and TRBJ1-1): DGGITQSPKYLFRKEGQNVTLSCEQNLNHDAMYWYRQDPGQGLRLIYYSQIVNDFQKGDIAEGYSVSREKKESFPLTVTSAQKNPTAFYLCARGQGGTEAFFGQGTRLTVV.

The V call is TRBV6-5, the J call TRBJ2-2, with TRBD2 as a possible D gene (6 bases). V was pared by 4 bases and J by 0 bases, with 12 bases between. The CDR3 has 16 amino acids. CDR1 and CDR2 (germline): MNHEY, SVGAGI. This CDR3 reads CASSSRGYANTGELFF. CDR3 bases: TGTGCCAGCAGTTCGCGGGGTTACGCGAACACCGGGGAGCTGTTTTTT.

This chain links TRBV9 with TRBJ1-3; D unresolved. Trimming shortened V by 5 bases and J by 0 bases, and 12 bases separated the two germline ends. Germline loops: CDR1 SGDLS, CDR2 YYNGEE. CDR3 length: 15 amino acids. The CDR3 coding sequence is TGTGCCAGCAGGCGGACTCCCTTCTCTGGAAACACCATATATTTT. Residues: CASRRTPFSGNTIYF.

This chain joins TRBV6-5 and TRBJ2-2, with D perhaps matching TRBD1 (5 bases). The V gene's germline CDR1 is MNHEY and CDR2 SVGAGI. The CDR3 is made up of 13 amino acids. The V end lost 6 bases, the J end lost 5 bases, and 10 bases lay between the germline ends. CDR3 sequence reads: CASRLQGTGELFF. In DNA form, the CDR3 reads TGTGCCAGCAGACTTCAGGGAACCGGGGAGCTGTTTTTT.

The rearrangement links TRBV6-5 to TRBJ1-5; D remains unclear. Germline V gene lookup returns CDR1 MNHEY and CDR2 SVGAGI. With 6 bases removed from V and 6 bases from J, the gap between germline ends came to 15 bases. The CDR3 is 14 residues long. DNA of the CDR3: TGTGCCAGCAGGGAGAGGGTCCGAATTCAGCCCCAGCATTTT. Its protein is CASRERVRIQPQHF.

The CDR3 protein is CASSPEIAGANVLTF. The CDR3 DNA follows: TGTGCCAGCAGCCCAGAGATTGCTGGGGCCAACGTCCTGACTTTC. The gene calls are TRBV7-2 and TRBJ2-6; D not resolved. V lost 5 bases and J lost 2, with 10 bases in between. CDR1 and CDR2 (germline): SGHTA, FQGNSA. The CDR3 covers 15 residues.

In its sample, this clone was seen a few times. The rearrangement links TRBV5-1 to TRBJ1-5, with 7 bases aligning to TRBD1. CDR1 SGHRS and CDR2 YFSETQ come from the germline V gene. Trimming at V came to 4 bases and at J to 4 bases, leaving 2 bases not matched to a gene. The CDR3 is 13 amino acids. The CDR3 loop reads CASSPGQNQPQHF. In DNA form, the CDR3 reads TGCGCCAGCAGCCCGGGACAGAATCAGCCCCAGCATTTT.

As to this clone: Relative to the germline gene, one junction end is altered; a read error may explain this. The chain couples TRBV6-5 to TRBJ2-3; perhaps TRBD2 as D (5 bases). The CDR3 runs to 13 residues. Looked up from germline, CDR1 is MNHEY and CDR2 is SVGAGI. Here the CDR3 reads CASRYFGMDTQYF. CDR3 DNA sequence: TGTGCCAGCAGGTACTTCGGGATGGATACGCAGTATTTT.

This chain connects TRBV5-1 to TRBJ2-1; D unclear. The V and J ends lost 2 bases and 3 bases respectively, with 6 bases between them. This CDR3 comprises 13 residues. CDR1 SGHRS and CDR2 YFSETQ come from the germline V gene. DNA of the CDR3: TGCGCCAGCAGCTTACCTAGCTACAATGAGCAGTTCTTC. Amino acid sequence: CASSLPSYNEQFF.

This chain joins TRBV9 and TRBJ2-2; D might be TRBD2 (6 bases). Germline V gene sequence: CDR1 SGDLS, CDR2 YYNGEE. Trimming removed 3 bases at V and 0 bases at J, with 12 bases between. This CDR3 has 16 amino acids. The CDR3: CASSDLQRANTGELFF. CDR3 nucleotides: TGTGCCAGCAGCGACTTGCAGCGGGCGAACACCGGGGAGCTGTTTTTT.

This clone was observed once. The chain couples TRBV7-9 to TRBJ1-6, with D maybe TRBD1 (6 bases). Germline V gene lookup returns CDR1 SEHNR and CDR2 FQNEAQ (reference sequence). Trimming cost V 3 bases and J 10 bases, with 13 bases left between them. This CDR3 has 14 residues. The CDR3 here is CASSFEAGVSPLHF. As DNA, the CDR3 is TGTGCCAGCAGCTTTGAGGCAGGGGTCTCACCCCTCCACTTT. Full variable domain (outside the CDR3, taken from reference TRBV7-9 and TRBJ1-6): DTGVSQNPRHKITKRGQNVTFRCDPISEHNRLYWYRQTLGQGPEFLTYFQNEAQLEKSRLLSDRFSAERPKGSFSTLEIQRTEQGDSAMYLCASSFEAGVSPLHFGNGTRLTVT.

The gene calls are TRBV5-1 and TRBJ1-3, with D possibly TRBD1 on 6 matching bases. The CDR3 totals 16 residues. The V and J ends lost 0 bases and 3 bases respectively, with 13 bases between them. Germline V gives CDR1 SGHRS, CDR2 YFSETQ. CDR3 nucleotide sequence: TGCGCCAGCAGCTTGGCCGGGGGGCTTTATGGAAACACCATATATTTT. This sequence encodes CASSLAGGLYGNTIYF.

The gene calls are TRBV7-2 and TRBJ1-2; no definite D call. This CDR3 spans 15 amino acids. Germline assignment: CDR1 SGHTA and CDR2 FQGNSA. V lost 1 base to trimming and J lost 2 bases, with 11 bases between them. The CDR3 DNA sequence: TGTGCCAGCAGCTTAGTGGCAGGAGCGAACTATGGCTACACCTTC. Residues: CASSLVAGANYGYTF.

V is TRBV18 and J is TRBJ2-1; maybe TRBD1 (5 bases). Germline V lookup: CDR1 KGHSH, CDR2 LQKENI. The CDR3 length is 16 residues. Trimming left V 0 bases short and J 4 bases short, with 13 bases between. CDR3 protein: CASSPPVERTYNEQFF. Here the CDR3 DNA reads TGTGCCAGCTCACCACCGGTTGAGAGGACATACAATGAGCAGTTCTTC.

This clone was counted between two and nine times. The V and J genes are TRBV5-1 and TRBJ1-2; D remains ambiguous. Germline V gene lookup returns CDR1 SGHRS and CDR2 YFSETQ. The V end lost 6 bases, the J end lost 2 bases, and 17 bases lay between the germline ends. This CDR3 has 15 residues. The CDR3 sequence is CASNIRPQLNYGYTF. The CDR3 DNA reads as TGCGCCAGCAACATTCGCCCCCAGCTGAACTATGGCTACACCTTC.

This chain joins TRBV24-1 and TRBJ1-1; 9 bases agree with TRBD1. CDR3 length: 15 residues. Germline V CDR1 and CDR2: KGHDR, SFDVKD. With V trimmed by 4 bases and J by 4 bases, 6 bases remained unmatched. CDR3 amino acids: CATSDPTGGRTEAFF. CDR3 bases: TGTGCCACCAGTGACCCGACAGGGGGTCGCACTGAAGCTTTCTTT.

This rearrangement joins TRBV18 to TRBJ2-3, with D possibly TRBD1 on 6 matching bases. CDR3 length equals 14 residues. In germline, CDR1 is KGHSH, CDR2 LQKENI. The ends were cut back, 4 bases at V and 3 bases at J, with 11 bases in the middle. In DNA form, the CDR3 reads TGTGCCAGCTCACGGGACACCAAAACAGATACGCAGTATTTT. The encoded protein is CASSRDTKTDTQYF. Complete variable domain (other parts from reference TRBV18 and TRBJ2-3): NAGVMQNPRHLVRRRGQEARLRCSPMKGHSHVYWYRQLPEEGLKFMVYLQKENIIDESGMPKERFSAEFPKEGPSILRIQQVVRGDSAAYFCASSRDTKTDTQYFGPGTRLTVL.

V usage is TRBV18 and J usage is TRBJ2-5; a possible D gene is TRBD1 (5 bases). The CDR3 is 13 residues long. V dropped 1 base and J dropped 4 bases, with 7 bases sitting between them. Germline CDR1 KGHSH, CDR2 LQKENI. CDR3 in DNA: TGTGCCAGCTCACCACTTCAGGGAGAGACCCAGTACTTC. This codes for CASSPLQGETQYF.

The CDR3 coding sequence is TGTGCCAGCAGCTTACGGACTAGTGGGACCCAGTACTTC. Amino acids: CASSLRTSGTQYF. V gene TRBV7-2 combines with J gene TRBJ2-5; 7 bases align to TRBD2. CDR3 size: 13 residues. CDR1 and CDR2 (germline): SGHTA, FQGNSA. The trim removed 2 bases at V and 7 bases at J, leaving 4 bases unmatched.

The chain links TRBV7-7 to TRBJ2-5; possibly TRBD1 for D (6 bases). The CDR3 runs to 13 residues. The V end lost 4 bases, the J end lost 7 bases, and 13 bases lay between the germline ends. Germline V gene lookup returns CDR1 SSHAT and CDR2 FNYEAQ (reference sequence). Here the CDR3 DNA reads TGTGCCAGCAGCTCACAGGGTCTTGGGACCCAGTACTTC. Its protein is CASSSQGLGTQYF.

The chain carries TRBV7-2 and TRBJ2-3; unclear D gene. CDR1 is SGHTA, CDR2 FQGNSA, per germline. CDR3 length equals 14 residues. The germline V and J ends were trimmed by 2 bases and 0 bases, with 6 bases remaining between them. The CDR3 spells CASSLQFSTDTQYF. In nucleotides, the CDR3 is TGTGCCAGCAGCTTACAGTTTAGCACAGATACGCAGTATTTT.

This chain links TRBV7-9 with TRBJ1-6, with D unclear. The CDR3 sequence is 14 residues long. V was pared by 1 base and J by 4 bases, with 5 bases between. Germline assignment: CDR1 SEHNR and CDR2 FQNEAQ (reference sequence). DNA for the CDR3: TGTGCCAGCAGCTTAGAGGGATATAATTCACCCCTCCACTTT. Translated, it gives CASSLEGYNSPLHF.